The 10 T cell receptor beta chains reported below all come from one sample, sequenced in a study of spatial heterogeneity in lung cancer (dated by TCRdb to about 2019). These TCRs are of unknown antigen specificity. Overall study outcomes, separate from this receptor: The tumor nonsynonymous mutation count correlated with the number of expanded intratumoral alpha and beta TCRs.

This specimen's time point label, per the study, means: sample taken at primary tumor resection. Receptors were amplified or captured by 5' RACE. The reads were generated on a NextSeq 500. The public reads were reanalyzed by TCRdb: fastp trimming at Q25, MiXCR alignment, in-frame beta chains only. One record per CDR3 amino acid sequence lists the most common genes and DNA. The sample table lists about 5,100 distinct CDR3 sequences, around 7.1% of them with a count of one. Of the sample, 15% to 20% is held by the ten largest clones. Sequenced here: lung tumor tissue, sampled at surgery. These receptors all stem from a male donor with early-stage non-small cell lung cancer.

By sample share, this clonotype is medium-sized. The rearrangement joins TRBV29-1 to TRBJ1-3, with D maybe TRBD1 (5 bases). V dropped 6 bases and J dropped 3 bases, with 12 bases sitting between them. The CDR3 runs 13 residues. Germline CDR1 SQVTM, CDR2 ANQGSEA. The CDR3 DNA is TGCAGCGTAAACGGGGGAGGTGGAAACACCATATATTTT. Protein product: CSVNGGGGNTIYF.

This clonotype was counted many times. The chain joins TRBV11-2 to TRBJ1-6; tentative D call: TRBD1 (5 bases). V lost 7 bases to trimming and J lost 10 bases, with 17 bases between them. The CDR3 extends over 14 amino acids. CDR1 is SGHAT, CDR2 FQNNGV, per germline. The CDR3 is CASTQVPGSSPLHF. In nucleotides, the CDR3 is TGTGCCAGCACCCAAGTACCAGGGAGCTCACCCCTCCACTTT.

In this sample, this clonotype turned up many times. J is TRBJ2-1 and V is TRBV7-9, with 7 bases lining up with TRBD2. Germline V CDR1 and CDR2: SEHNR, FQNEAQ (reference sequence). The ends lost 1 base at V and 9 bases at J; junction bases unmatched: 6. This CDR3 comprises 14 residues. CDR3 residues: CASSLETSTAEQFF. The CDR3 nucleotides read TGTGCCAGCAGCTTAGAGACTAGCACGGCTGAGCAGTTCTTC.

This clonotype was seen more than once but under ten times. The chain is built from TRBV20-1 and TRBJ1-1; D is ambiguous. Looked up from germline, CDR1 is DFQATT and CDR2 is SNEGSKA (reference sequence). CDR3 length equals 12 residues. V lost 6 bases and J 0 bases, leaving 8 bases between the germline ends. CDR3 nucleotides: TGCAGTGCGCAGAAGTTGAACACTGAAGCTTTCTTT. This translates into CSAQKLNTEAFF.

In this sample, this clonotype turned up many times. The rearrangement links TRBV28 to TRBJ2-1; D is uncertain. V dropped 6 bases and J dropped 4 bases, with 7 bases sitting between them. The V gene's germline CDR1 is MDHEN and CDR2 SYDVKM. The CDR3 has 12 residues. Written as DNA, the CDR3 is TGTGCCAGCAGGGGTCTGTACAATGAGCAGTTCTTC. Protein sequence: CASRGLYNEQFF.

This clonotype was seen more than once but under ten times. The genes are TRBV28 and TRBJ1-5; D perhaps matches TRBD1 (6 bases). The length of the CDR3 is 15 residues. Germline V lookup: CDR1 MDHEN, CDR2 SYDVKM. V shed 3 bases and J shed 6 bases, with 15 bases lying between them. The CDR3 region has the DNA TGTGCCAGCAGTTTCCCACAGGGAAACGGTCAGCCCCAGCATTTT. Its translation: CASSFPQGNGQPQHF.

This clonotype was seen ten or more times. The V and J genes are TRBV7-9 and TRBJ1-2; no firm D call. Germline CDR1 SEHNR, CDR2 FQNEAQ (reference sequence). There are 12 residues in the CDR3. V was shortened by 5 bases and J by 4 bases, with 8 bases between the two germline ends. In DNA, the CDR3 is TGTGCCAGCAGCACCGCGAGCTATGGCTACACCTTC. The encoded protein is CASSTASYGYTF.

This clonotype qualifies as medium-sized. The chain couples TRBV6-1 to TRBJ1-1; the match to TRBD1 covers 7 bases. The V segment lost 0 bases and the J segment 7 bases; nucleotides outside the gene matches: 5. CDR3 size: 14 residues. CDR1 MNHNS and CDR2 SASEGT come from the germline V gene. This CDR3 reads CASSEAQGVSEAFF. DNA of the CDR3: TGTGCCAGCAGTGAAGCGCAGGGGGTTAGTGAAGCTTTCTTT.

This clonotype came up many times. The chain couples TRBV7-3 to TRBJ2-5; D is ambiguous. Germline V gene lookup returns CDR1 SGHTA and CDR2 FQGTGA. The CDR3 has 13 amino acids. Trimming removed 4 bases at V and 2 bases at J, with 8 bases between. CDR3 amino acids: CASSSQYQETQYF. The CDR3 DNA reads TGTGCCAGCAGCTCCCAGTATCAAGAGACCCAGTACTTC.

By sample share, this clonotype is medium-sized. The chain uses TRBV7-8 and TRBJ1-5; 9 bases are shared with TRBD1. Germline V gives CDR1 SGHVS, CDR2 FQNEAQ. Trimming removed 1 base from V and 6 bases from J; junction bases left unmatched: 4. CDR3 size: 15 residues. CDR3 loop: CASSLETGGGQPQHF. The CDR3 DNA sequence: TGTGCCAGCAGCTTAGAGACAGGGGGGGGTCAGCCCCAGCATTTT. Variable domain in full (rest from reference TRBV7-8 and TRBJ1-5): GAGVSQSPRYKVAKRGQDVALRCDPISGHVSLFWYQQALGQGPEFLTYFQNEAQLDKSGLPSDRFFAERPEGSVSTLKIQRTQQEDSAVYLCASSLETGGGQPQHFGDGTRLSIL.